One T cell receptor (beta chain) is described in this entry. These data belong to a study of Ad26.COV2.S vaccination and SARS-CoV-2 variants. The method was immunoSEQ multiplex PCR; TCRdb's version includes in-frame clones alone and lacks a portion of them. The sample shows 250,000 or so clones, around 88% of them seen only once. The length of the CDR3 is 14 residues. V lost 7 bases and J lost 4; bases outside the gene matches: 6. Germline-derived CDR1 and CDR2 are MNHEY and SVGAGI. Treatment noted: 15 to 20 received Ad26.COV2.S at low or high dose, single or two shots; about 5 received placebo; per-sample allocation not given. Day 63 following the first vaccine or placebo injection was when the samples were taken.

V and J are TRBV6-5 and TRBJ1-1; TRBD1 agrees at 10 bases. This sequence originates from a person aged 18 to 65 who received the Ad26.COV2.S COVID-19 vaccine or a placebo. Source: peripheral blood, taken in a trial of Ad26.COV2.S vaccine versus placebo. CDR3 in amino acids: CASTTTGGATEAFF. The CDR3 coding sequence is TGTGCCAGCACCACGACAGGGGGCGCCACTGAAGCTTTCTTT.